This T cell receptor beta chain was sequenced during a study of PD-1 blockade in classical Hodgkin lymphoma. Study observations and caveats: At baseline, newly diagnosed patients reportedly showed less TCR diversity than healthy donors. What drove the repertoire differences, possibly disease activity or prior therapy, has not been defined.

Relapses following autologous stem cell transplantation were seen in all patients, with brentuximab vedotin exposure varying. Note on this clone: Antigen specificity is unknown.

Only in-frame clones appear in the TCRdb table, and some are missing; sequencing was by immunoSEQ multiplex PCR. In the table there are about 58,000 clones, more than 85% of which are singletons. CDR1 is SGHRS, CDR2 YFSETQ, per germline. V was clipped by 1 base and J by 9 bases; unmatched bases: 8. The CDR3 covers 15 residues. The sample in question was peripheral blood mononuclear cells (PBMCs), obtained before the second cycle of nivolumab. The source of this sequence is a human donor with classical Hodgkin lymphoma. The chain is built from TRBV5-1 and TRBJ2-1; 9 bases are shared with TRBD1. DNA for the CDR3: TGCGCCAGCAGCTTGATCCGACAGGGGGTTGGTGAGCAGTTCTTC. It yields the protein CASSLIRQGVGEQFF.